This TCR beta chain was sequenced for a study of Ad26.COV2.S vaccination and SARS-CoV-2 variants. Overall study context: Once or twice, 56 days apart, Ad26.COV2.S was delivered intramuscularly.

Of note for this clone: Antigen unknown.

Stated treatment: roughly 19 received Ad26.COV2.S at low or high dose, single or two shots; about five received placebo; per-sample allocation not given. The study sampled participants on day 63 after the first vaccine or placebo injection. A Boston adult aged 18-55 years was the donor. Broader study findings: Marked by substantial breadth, spike-specific CD8+ and CD4+ T cell responses were reportedly seen after vaccination. Spike-specific TCR breadth was greater after Ad26.COV2.S than placebo.

The CDR3 runs 11 residues. Trimming removed 4 bases at V and 10 bases at J, with 8 bases between. Germline values: CDR1 SGHVS, CDR2 FNYEAQ. Method: immunoSEQ multiplex PCR; TCRdb's copy keeps in-frame clones and lacks some. The table includes some 460,000 clones, 80% to 90% detected once. The TCR originated in a person aged 18-65 years who received the Ad26.COV2.S COVID-19 vaccine or a placebo. Sequencing was performed on peripheral blood, taken in a trial of Ad26.COV2.S vaccine versus placebo. The chain couples TRBV7-6 to TRBJ2-1; D perhaps matches TRBD2 (5 bases). This CDR3 is CASSSSPEQFF. DNA for the CDR3: TGTGCCAGCAGCTCTAGCCCGGAGCAGTTCTTC.